Below, 20 T cell receptor beta chains from the same sample are listed, as sequenced in a study of graft-versus-host responses after intestinal transplantation. The assay was immunoSEQ multiplex PCR, and TCRdb's table has in-frame clones only and misses some. Of 50,000 to 75,000 clones in the sample, about nine tenths were seen once. Processing released intraepithelial and lamina propria lymphocytes from the graft tissue. The starting material was ileum tissue, obtained less than 400 days after transplant. The receptors derive from a human patient who received an intestinal transplant, so some T cells may come from the graft donor.

The chain links TRBV12-5 to TRBJ1-3; TRBD1 might be the D (6 bases). The CDR3 has 14 amino acids. Between the trimmed V and J ends, which lost 4 bases and 2 bases, there was a span of 9 bases. Germline V gene data show CDR1 as LGHNT and CDR2 as FRNRAP. The chain's CDR3 is CASGSTGTGNTIYF. In nucleotides, the CDR3 is TGTGCTAGTGGTTCCACAGGGACTGGAAACACCATATATTTT.

The chain's CDR3 is CASSQDLRERQFF. The CDR3 DNA reads as TGCGCCAGCAGCCAAGATTTGAGGGAGCGGCAGTTCTTC. The chain couples TRBV4-1 to TRBJ2-1, with D possibly being TRBD2 (5 bases). The V gene lost 0 bases and the J gene lost 12 bases, with 12 bases spanning the gap. This CDR3 is 13 amino acids long. The germline V gene encodes CDR1 MGHRA and CDR2 YSYEKL.

The chain combines TRBV2 with TRBJ1-1; D perhaps matches TRBD1 (6 bases). Looked up from germline, CDR1 is SNHLY and CDR2 is FYNNEI. V was cut by 7 bases and J by 0 bases, with 15 bases left in between. This CDR3 is 15 amino acids long. The CDR3 loop is CASTTWTDMNTEAFF. CDR3 DNA: TGTGCCAGCACCACCTGGACAGACATGAACACTGAAGCTTTCTTT.

This clone was observed a single time. The chain employs TRBV5-1 and TRBJ2-3, with 12 bases identical to TRBD2. The CDR3 spans 17 residues. V lost 4 bases and J lost 2; bases outside the gene matches: 8. Germline lookup yields CDR1 SGHRS and CDR2 YFSETQ. DNA of the CDR3: TGCGCCAGCAGCCTGCGGACTAGCGGGGCTCACACAGATACGCAGTATTTT. Its translation: CASSLRTSGAHTDTQYF. The complete variable domain, with remaining parts taken from reference TRBV5-1 and TRBJ2-3, reads KAGVTQTPRYLIKTRGQQVTLSCSPISGHRSVSWYQQTPGQGLQFLFEYFSETQRNKGNFPGRFSGRQFSNSRSEMNVSTLELGDSALYLCASSLRTSGAHTDTQYFGPGTRLTVL.

This chain joins TRBV6-5 and TRBJ2-2, with D uncertain. The V end lost 6 bases, the J end lost 2 bases, and 7 bases lay between the germline ends. Germline CDR1 MNHEY, CDR2 SVGAGI. The CDR3 totals 13 residues. The CDR3 coding sequence is TGTGCCAGCAGCACATATAACACCGGGGAGCTGTTTTTT. It encodes CASSTYNTGELFF.

The chain combines TRBV7-7 with TRBJ2-7; D tentatively reads TRBD1 or TRBD2 (5 bases each). Germline loops: CDR1 SSHAT, CDR2 FNYEAQ (reference sequence). The length of the CDR3 is 14 residues. Trimming removed 5 bases at V and 3 bases at J, with 14 bases between. CDR3: CASSTDVGVYEQYF. CDR3 sequence (DNA): TGTGCCAGCAGCACGGACGTGGGGGTCTACGAGCAGTACTTC.

This clone has only a few counts. The J gene is TRBJ2-1, the V gene TRBV6-5; 9 bases match TRBD1. Trimming took 2 bases from V and 7 from J; bases not matched to a gene: 9. CDR3 size: 16 residues. Looked up from germline, CDR1 is MNHEY and CDR2 is SVGAGI. The DNA for the CDR3 is TGTGCCAGCAGTTACGCCGGGACAGGGCGGGTAAATGAGCAGTTCTTC. Amino acid sequence: CASSYAGTGRVNEQFF.

The V and J genes are TRBV19 and TRBJ1-6; D may be TRBD1 (5 bases). Looked up from germline, CDR1 is LNHDA and CDR2 is SQIVND (reference sequence). This CDR3 is built from 16 residues. The V gene lost 9 bases and the J gene lost 5 bases, with 20 bases spanning the gap. CDR3 nucleotides: TGTGCCAGCAACGGGGTCGTAGACAGTAATAATTCACCCCTCCACTTT. Amino acid sequence: CASNGVVDSNNSPLHF.

The J gene is TRBJ1-5, the V gene TRBV6-5, with D unresolved. Germline loops: CDR1 MNHEY, CDR2 SVGAGI. Trimming took 5 bases from V and 6 from J, leaving 11 bases between them. The CDR3 sequence is 13 residues long. CDR3 bases: TGTGCCAGCAGTGAAGAGTATGGTCAGCCCCAGCATTTT. It codes for CASSEEYGQPQHF.

The chain combines TRBV28 with TRBJ1-6, with TRBD1 identical over 12 bases. Trimming took 5 bases from V and 9 from J; bases not matched to a gene: 8. Germline V lookup: CDR1 MDHEN, CDR2 SYDVKM. This CDR3 spans 16 amino acids. The CDR3 nucleotides read TGTGCCAGCAGTACCGGGACAGGGGGCGCGGGTTCACCCCTCCACTTT. Amino acids: CASSTGTGGAGSPLHF.

This chain uses TRBV29-1 with TRBJ1-2; TRBD1 aligns across 9 bases. The CDR3 has 13 residues. Germline V gene lookup returns CDR1 SQVTM and CDR2 ANQGSEA. Trimming at V came to 6 bases and at J to 4 bases, leaving 6 bases not matched to a gene. The CDR3 coding sequence is TGCAGCGTCCGGGACAGGGACTTCTATGGCTACACCTTC. Its translation: CSVRDRDFYGYTF.

The chain links TRBV6-1 to TRBJ2-5; the D call may be TRBD1 or TRBD2 (5 bases each). Trimming shortened V by 4 bases and J by 11 bases, and 8 bases separated the two germline ends. The germline V gene encodes CDR1 MNHNS and CDR2 SASEGT. The CDR3 spans 10 residues. The DNA of the CDR3 is TGTGCCAGCAGTGGGGACGGGCAGTACTTC. As protein: CASSGDGQYF.

The J gene is TRBJ2-2, the V gene TRBV5-1; no reliable D call. Looked up from germline, CDR1 is SGHRS and CDR2 is YFSETQ. The CDR3 spans 12 residues. Trimming shortened V by 0 bases and J by 8 bases, and 5 bases separated the two germline ends. The CDR3 loop is CASSLDWGELFF. The CDR3, as DNA: TGCGCCAGCAGCTTGGACTGGGGGGAGCTGTTTTTT.

The chain carries TRBV28 and TRBJ2-7; 11 bases agree with TRBD2. With 5 bases clipped from V and 4 bases from J, the junction kept 7 bases outside the gene matches. The CDR3 length is 15 residues. Germline V CDR1 and CDR2: MDHEN, SYDVKM. CDR3 amino acids: CASSPGTSGTYEQYF. The CDR3 nucleotides are TGTGCCAGCAGTCCGGGGACTAGCGGCACTTACGAGCAGTACTTC.

V is TRBV18 and J is TRBJ2-2, with 7 positions matching TRBD2. CDR1 is KGHSH and CDR2 is LQKENI in the germline V gene. The CDR3 consists of 16 residues. The V gene end was trimmed by 1 base and the J gene end by 0 bases; junction bases not matched to a gene: 2. The DNA of the CDR3 is TGTGCCAGCTCACCACAGAGCGGGGCGAACACCGGGGAGCTGTTTTTT. As protein: CASSPQSGANTGELFF.

The V gene is TRBV19, the J gene TRBJ1-5; no firm D call. The CDR3 is 14 residues long. The germline CDR1 and CDR2 sequences are LNHDA and SQIVND (reference sequence). Trimming pared 3 bases from V and 7 bases from J, leaving 13 bases between. CDR3 bases: TGTGCCAGTAGTATCTTGGGAGGAGGACAGCCCCAGCATTTT. It codes for CASSILGGGQPQHF.

The chain uses TRBV5-1 and TRBJ2-1; D might be TRBD1 (5 bases). The CDR3 extends over 14 amino acids. In germline, CDR1 is SGHRS, CDR2 YFSETQ. The ends were cut back, 0 bases at V and 3 bases at J, with 7 bases in the middle. DNA for the CDR3: TGCGCCAGCAGCTTGGAAGGGGTCTACAATGAGCAGTTCTTC. As protein: CASSLEGVYNEQFF.

V gene TRBV4-2 combines with J gene TRBJ1-5; D is ambiguous. Trimming pared 1 base from V and 4 bases from J, leaving 8 bases between. There are 14 residues in the CDR3. Germline assignment: CDR1 LGHNA and CDR2 YNFKEQ. CDR3 in DNA: TGTGCCAGCAGCCAAGTAGGAGTGAATCAGCCCCAGCATTTT. Its translation is CASSQVGVNQPQHF.

V gene TRBV5-6 combines with J gene TRBJ2-5, with D uncertain. CDR1 is SGHDT, CDR2 YYEEEE, per germline. The CDR3 has 14 amino acids. V lost 1 base and J lost 4, with 11 bases in between. The CDR3 protein is CASSLPHHAETQYF. In nucleotides, the CDR3 is TGTGCCAGCAGCTTGCCGCACCATGCAGAGACCCAGTACTTC.

The chain recombines TRBV9 with TRBJ1-1; 9 bases are shared with TRBD1. V was clipped by 2 bases and J by 3 bases; unmatched bases: 2. The CDR3 sequence is 14 residues long. Germline values: CDR1 SGDLS, CDR2 YYNGEE. This CDR3 reads CASSVTGGDTEAFF. In nucleotides, the CDR3 is TGTGCCAGCAGCGTGACAGGGGGGGACACTGAAGCTTTCTTT.